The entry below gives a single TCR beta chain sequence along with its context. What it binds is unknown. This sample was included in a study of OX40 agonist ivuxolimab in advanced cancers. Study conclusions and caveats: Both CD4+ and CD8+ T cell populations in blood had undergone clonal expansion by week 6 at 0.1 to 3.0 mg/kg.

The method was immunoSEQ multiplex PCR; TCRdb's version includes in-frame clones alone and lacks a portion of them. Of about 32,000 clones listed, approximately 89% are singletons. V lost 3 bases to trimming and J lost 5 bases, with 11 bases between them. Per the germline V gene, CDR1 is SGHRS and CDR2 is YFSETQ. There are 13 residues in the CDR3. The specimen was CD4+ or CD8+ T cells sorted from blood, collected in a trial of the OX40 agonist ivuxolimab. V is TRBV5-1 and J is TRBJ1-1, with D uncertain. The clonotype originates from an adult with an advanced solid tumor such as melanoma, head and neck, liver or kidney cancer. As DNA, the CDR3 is TGCGCCAGCAGCTCCCTAATGGTTACTGAAGCTTTCTTT. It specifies CASSSLMVTEAFF. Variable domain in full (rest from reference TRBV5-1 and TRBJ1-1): KAGVTQTPRYLIKTRGQQVTLSCSPISGHRSVSWYQQTPGQGLQFLFEYFSETQRNKGNFPGRFSGRQFSNSRSEMNVSTLELGDSALYLCASSSLMVTEAFFGQGTRLTVV.